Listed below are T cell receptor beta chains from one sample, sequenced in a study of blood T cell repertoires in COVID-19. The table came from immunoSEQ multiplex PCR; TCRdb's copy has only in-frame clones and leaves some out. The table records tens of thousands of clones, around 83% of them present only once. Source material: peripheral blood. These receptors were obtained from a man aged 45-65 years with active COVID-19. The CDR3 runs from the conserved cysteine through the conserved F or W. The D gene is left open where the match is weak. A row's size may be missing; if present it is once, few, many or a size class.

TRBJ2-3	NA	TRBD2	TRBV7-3	TGTGCCAGCAGCTTGCGTAGCGGGTCTACACAGGATACGCAGTATTTT	CASSLRSGSTQDTQYF
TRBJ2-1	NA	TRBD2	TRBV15	TGTGCCACCAGCGAGAGAGCGGGAATCAATGAGCAGTTCTTC	CATSERAGINEQFF
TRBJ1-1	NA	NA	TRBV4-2	TGTGCCAGCAGCCAAGCCGGGAACACTGAAGCTTTCTTT	CASSQAGNTEAFF
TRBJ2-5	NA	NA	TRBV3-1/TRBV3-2	TGTGCCAGCAGCCAATTTAACAGGGAGGAGACCCAGTACTTC	CASSQFNREETQYF
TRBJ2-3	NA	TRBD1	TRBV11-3	TGTGCCAGCAGCTTTCCTACGACAGGGGCAGATACGCAGTATTTT	CASSFPTTGADTQYF
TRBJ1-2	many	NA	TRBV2	TGTGCCAGCAGTGGACAGCAGTTTGGCTACACCTTC	CASSGQQFGYTF
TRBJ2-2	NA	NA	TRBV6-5	TGTGCCAGCAGACCACTGGAGATCGGGGAGCTGTTTTTT	CASRPLEIGELFF
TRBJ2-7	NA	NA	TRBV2	TGTGCCAGCAGTCCTGCGGACTCCTACGAGCAGTACTTC	CASSPADSYEQYF
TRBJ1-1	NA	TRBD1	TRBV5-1	TGCGCCAGCAGCCTTCGGGACAGGGCCATGAACACTGAAGCTTTCTTT	CASSLRDRAMNTEAFF
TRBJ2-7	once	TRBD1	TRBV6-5	TGTGCCAGCAGAACCCGGGACAGGGGTTTACACGAGCAGTACTTC	CASRTRDRGLHEQYF
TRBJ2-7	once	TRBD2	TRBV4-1	TGCGCCAGCAGCCAAGATCAACCTAGCGGGAGGGCCCGACATACGGACGAGCAGTACTTC	CASSQDQPSGRARHTDEQYF
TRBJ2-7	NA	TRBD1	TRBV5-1	TGCGCCAGCAGGTACGGGACAGATCTACGAATGGAGCAGTACTTC	CASRYGTDLRMEQYF
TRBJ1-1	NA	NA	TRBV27	TGTGCCAGCAGTTTATTTGGCAGGGAGAACACTGAAGCTTTCTTT	CASSLFGRENTEAFF
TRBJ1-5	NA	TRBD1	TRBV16	TGTGCCAGCAGCCAATGGACAGGGATTAATCAGCCCCAGCATTTT	CASSQWTGINQPQHF
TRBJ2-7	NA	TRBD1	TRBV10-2	TGCGCCAGCAGACCGGGACAGGGGTCCGAGCAGTACTTC	CASRPGQGSEQYF
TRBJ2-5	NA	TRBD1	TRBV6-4	TGTGCCAGCAGTGACAACAGGGCAGGGGGATGGGAGACCCAGTACTTC	CASSDNRAGGWETQYF
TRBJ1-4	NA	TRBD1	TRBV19	TGTGCCAGTAGTACGATGGACAGGGGCGGCCTAGGGAAACTGTTTTTT	CASSTMDRGGLGKLFF
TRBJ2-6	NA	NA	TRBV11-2	TGTGCCAGCAGCCCGGGGGGGGCCAACGTCCTGACTTTC	CASSPGGANVLTF
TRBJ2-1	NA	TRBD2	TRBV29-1	TGCAGCGTTGAAGATCGGTCGGGAGGGCCGAATGAGCAGTTCTTC	CSVEDRSGGPNEQFF
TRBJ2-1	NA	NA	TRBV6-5	TGTGCCAGCATAAAGCTCAATGAGCAGTTCTTC	CASIKLNEQFF
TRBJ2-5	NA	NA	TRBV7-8	TGTGCCAGCAGCTTAGGGGTCAGGGGTTGGAACCAAGAGACCCAGTACTTC	CASSLGVRGWNQETQYF
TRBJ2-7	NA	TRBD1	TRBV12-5	TGTGCTAGTGGTTTGGGGACAGGGCGGGAGCAGTACTTC	CASGLGTGREQYF
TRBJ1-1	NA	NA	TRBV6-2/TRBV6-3	TGTGCCAGCAGTTGGAACGCATACAGGGCAGAGAACACTGAAGCTTTCTTT	CASSWNAYRAENTEAFF
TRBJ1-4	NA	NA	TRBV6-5	TGTGCCAGCTTTGGAGCAACTAATGAAAAACTGTTTTTT	CASFGATNEKLFF
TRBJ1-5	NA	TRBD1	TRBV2	TGTGCCAGCAGTCAATTCGGGACAGGGACCGCAAATCAGCCCCAGCATTTT	CASSQFGTGTANQPQHF
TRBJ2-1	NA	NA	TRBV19	TGTGCCAGTAGTATTGCGTTTGCGGCAGAGAGTTACAATGAGCAGTTCTTC	CASSIAFAAESYNEQFF
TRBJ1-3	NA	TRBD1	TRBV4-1	TGCGCCAGCAGCCAACCGGGACAGGGGCGGAACACCATATATTTT	CASSQPGQGRNTIYF
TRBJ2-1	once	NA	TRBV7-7	TGTGCCAGCAGCTTACAAGGGGGCTCCTACAATGAGCAGTTCTTC	CASSLQGGSYNEQFF
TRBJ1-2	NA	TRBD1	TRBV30	TGTGCCTGGAGTGGCCGGGACAGGGGTACCTATGGCTACACCTTC	CAWSGRDRGTYGYTF
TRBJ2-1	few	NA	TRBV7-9	TGTGCCAGCAGCTTGAGGACGGGATCCTACAATGAGCAGTTCTTC	CASSLRTGSYNEQFF
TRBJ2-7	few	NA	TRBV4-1	TGCGCCAGCAGCCAAGGGACAGTCTCCCCCTACGAGCAGTACTTC	CASSQGTVSPYEQYF
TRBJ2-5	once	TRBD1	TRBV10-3	TGTGCCATCAGACGGACAGGCTTGGGGGAGACCCAGTACTTC	CAIRRTGLGETQYF
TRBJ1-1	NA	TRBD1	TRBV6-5	TGTGCCAGCAGAGAGACAGGGAAGAACACTGAAGCTTTCTTT	CASRETGKNTEAFF
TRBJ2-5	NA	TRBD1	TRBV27	TGTGCCAGCAGTTTAACCCATCGGACAGGGGGCTCAGAGACCCAGTACTTC	CASSLTHRTGGSETQYF
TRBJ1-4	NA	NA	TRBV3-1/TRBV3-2	TGTGCCAGCAGCCTTTCACGGGCAACTAATGAAAAACTGTTTTTT	CASSLSRATNEKLFF
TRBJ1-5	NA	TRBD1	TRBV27	TGTGCCAGCAGTCCCAATAGACAGGGGCGATTGAGGCAGCCCCAGCATTTT	CASSPNRQGRLRQPQHF
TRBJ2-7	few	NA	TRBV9	TGTGCCAGCAGCCATTCTGGGGCAGGATACTCCTACGAGCAGTACTTC	CASSHSGAGYSYEQYF
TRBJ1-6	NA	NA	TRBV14	TGTGCCAGCAGCCAAGATCTTTGGGCTTGGTCGCGGGATTCTTCCCCATATAATTCACCCCTCCACTTT	CASSQDLWAWSRDSSPYNSPLHF
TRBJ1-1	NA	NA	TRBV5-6	TGTGCCAGCAGCTTGGGGATCACTATGAACACTGAAGCTTTCTTT	CASSLGITMNTEAFF
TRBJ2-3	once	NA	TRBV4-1	TGCGCCAGCAGCCATCCAGGGACAGATACGCAGTATTTT	CASSHPGTDTQYF
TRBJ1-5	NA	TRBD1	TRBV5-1	TGCGCCAGCAGCTTGGGACAGGGATCGGGGCAGCCCCAGCATTTT	CASSLGQGSGQPQHF
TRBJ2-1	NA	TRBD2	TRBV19	TGTGCCGTCCGGACTAGCGGGGGGCCCCGGGGTGAGCAGTTCTTC	CAVRTSGGPRGEQFF
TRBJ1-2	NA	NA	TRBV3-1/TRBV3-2	TGTGCCAGCAGCCAAGACGTATACTATGGCTACACCTTC	CASSQDVYYGYTF
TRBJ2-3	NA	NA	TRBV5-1	TGCGCCAGCAGCCCGACTAGCACAGATACGCAGTATTTT	CASSPTSTDTQYF
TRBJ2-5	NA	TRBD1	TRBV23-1	TGCGCCAGCAGTTGCATTGGGGACAGCCAAGAGACCCAGTACTTC	CASSCIGDSQETQYF
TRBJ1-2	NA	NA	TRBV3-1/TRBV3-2	TGTGCCAGCAGCGCCGGACAGAGGGGCTATGGCTACACCTTC	CASSAGQRGYGYTF
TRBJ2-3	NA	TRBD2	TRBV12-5	TGTGCTAGTGGGGGACTAGCGGGAGCTCCAGATACGCAGTATTTT	CASGGLAGAPDTQYF
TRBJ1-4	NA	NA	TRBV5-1	TGCGCCAGCAGCTTGGGCAAGGACAATGTAAAACTGTTTTTT	CASSLGKDNVKLFF
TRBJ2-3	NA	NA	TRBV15	TGTGCCACCGCTTTAATGGAGGTAGATACGCAGTATTTT	CATALMEVDTQYF
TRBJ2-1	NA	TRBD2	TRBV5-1	TGCGCCAGCAGCTTGTCTAGCGGGATAGCCAATGAGCAGTTCTTC	CASSLSSGIANEQFF
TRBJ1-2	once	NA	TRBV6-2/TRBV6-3	TGTGCCAGCAGTAACGGACAGCTCTATGGCTACACCTTC	CASSNGQLYGYTF
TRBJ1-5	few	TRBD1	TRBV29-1	TGCAGCGTTCCGGGACAGCTTCATAATCAGCCCCAGCATTTT	CSVPGQLHNQPQHF
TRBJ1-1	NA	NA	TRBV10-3	TGTGCCACCACCCCCTGGGGGCGAATCGCTGAAGCTTTCTTT	CATTPWGRIAEAFF
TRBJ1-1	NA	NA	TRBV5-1	TGCGCCAGCAGCGCGGGAGGCGGGGACACTGAAGCTTTCTTT	CASSAGGGDTEAFF
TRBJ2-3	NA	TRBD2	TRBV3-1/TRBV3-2	TGTGCCAGCAGCCGACGACTAGCGGGGGGGGAAGATACGCAGTATTTT	CASSRRLAGGEDTQYF